Here is one T cell receptor beta chain with its context. Without any T cell sorting, total RNA was isolated from whole blood. The CDR3 length is 15 residues. Germline loops: CDR1 MDHEN, CDR2 SYDVKM. These data come from a study of monozygotic twins with inflammatory bowel disease. With the 5' RACE reads reprocessed, TCRdb shows one record per CDR3 protein and no DNA. The repertoire table contains over 110,000 distinct CDR3 sequences. The sample comprised blood. The TCR originated in a human donor with ulcerative colitis or Crohn's disease, or a healthy co-twin of an affected twin (not recorded which). J is TRBJ2-7 and V is TRBV28; checking the TCRdb D call of TRBD1 is not possible without DNA. The CDR3 reads CASSSYRVLSYEQYF.